This T cell receptor (beta chain) came from a study of tissue T cells after allogeneic stem cell transplantation. V was clipped by 2 bases and J by 4 bases, with 8 bases between them. Germline CDR1 and CDR2: MNHEY and SVGAGI. The CDR3 loop spans 13 amino acids. For this clone: Its antigen is not identified.

The protocol was immunoSEQ multiplex PCR, while the TCRdb copy is restricted to in-frame clones and leaves out a portion. This sample carries 20,000 to 30,000 clones, around four fifths of them seen once, and the ten largest clones take 7.7%. Regarding the study as a whole: Some tissue clones might be persisting host cells; their alloreactivity or antigen specificity was not determined. Only a limited share of tissue TCRs appeared in blood or spleen. This small cohort was clinically heterogeneous, and sampling depth was a limitation.

The receptor was derived from a female donor at least 60 years old with lung cancer. V gene TRBV6-5 combines with J gene TRBJ1-2; no firm D call. The starting material was tissue from the ileum, obtained at autopsy. CDR3 loop: CASSYSRGYGYTF. The CDR3 DNA reads as TGTGCCAGCAGTTACAGTCGAGGCTATGGCTACACCTTC.